Listed here are 14 T cell receptor beta chains from one sample, sequenced in a study of blood T cell repertoires in COVID-19. Libraries were prepared by immunoSEQ multiplex PCR; TCRdb keeps only in-frame clonotypes and omits some of them. The sample lists some 260,000 clones; nearly 90% were seen once. The specimen was peripheral blood. The receptors shown here come from a man aged 18-30 years with active or convalescent COVID-19.

V usage is TRBV3-1 (or the pseudogene TRBV3-2) and J usage is TRBJ1-1; the D gene is possibly TRBD1 (6 bases). Trimming pared 0 bases from V and 10 bases from J, leaving 21 bases between. The CDR3 spans 16 residues. The germline V gene encodes CDR1 LGHDT and CDR2 YNNKEL (reference sequence). CDR3 coding DNA: TGTGCCAGCAGCCAAGATTGGAGGAACAGGGTAGGTGCAGCTTTCTTT. Its translation is CASSQDWRNRVGAAFF.

The chain employs TRBV7-9 and TRBJ1-2; 8 bases match TRBD1. Trimming removed 1 base from V and 3 bases from J; junction bases left unmatched: 1. CDR1 and CDR2 (germline): SEHNR, FQNEAQ (reference sequence). The CDR3 consists of 14 residues. The CDR3 DNA reads TGTGCCAGCAGCTTAGTGACAGGGGACTATGGCTACACCTTC. Translated, it gives CASSLVTGDYGYTF.

This chain links TRBV7-2 with TRBJ2-1; D is possibly TRBD2 (6 bases). V was pared by 3 bases and J by 6 bases, with 12 bases between. Germline CDR1 reads SGHTA; CDR2 reads FQGNSA. The CDR3 runs 14 residues. CDR3 protein: CASSLGGGFNEQFF. For the CDR3, the DNA is TGTGCCAGCAGCTTGGGTGGGGGGTTCAATGAGCAGTTCTTC.

This rearrangement joins TRBV7-2 to TRBJ2-7; a weak D match, TRBD2 (5 bases). This CDR3 region has 15 residues. The germline gives CDR1 SGHTA, CDR2 FQGNSA. V lost 1 base and J lost 0, with 10 bases in between. The CDR3 reads CASSLELADSYEQYF. DNA of the CDR3: TGTGCCAGCAGCTTAGAGCTAGCAGACTCCTACGAGCAGTACTTC.

This chain joins TRBV7-8 and TRBJ1-2; 7 bases map to TRBD1. This CDR3 comprises 14 residues. V dropped 3 bases and J dropped 4; count of bases not matched to a gene: 5. Germline values: CDR1 SGHVS, CDR2 FQNEAQ. The CDR3 region has the DNA TGTGCCAGCAGCTTCCGAGGGGGCATCTATGGCTACACCTTC. It yields the protein CASSFRGGIYGYTF.

The V gene is TRBV6-2 or TRBV6-3, the J gene TRBJ2-3; D is perhaps TRBD2 (6 bases). Trimming stripped 3 bases from V and 1 base from J, with 14 bases between. Germline V gives CDR1 MNHEY, CDR2 SVGEGT. The CDR3 runs 16 residues. The CDR3 loop reads CASSYSPGDGTDTQYF. CDR3 bases: TGTGCCAGCAGTTATTCCCCGGGGGACGGCACAGATACGCAGTATTTT.

The chain carries TRBV7-2 and TRBJ2-3, with 8 bases matching TRBD1. The CDR3 totals 15 residues. Germline-derived CDR1 and CDR2 are SGHTA and FQGNSA. The ends lost 6 bases at V and 3 bases at J; junction bases unmatched: 8. The CDR3 region is CASSLWTGLTDTQYF. In DNA, the CDR3 is TGTGCCAGCAGTTTATGGACAGGGTTAACAGATACGCAGTATTTT.

The rearrangement links TRBV18 to TRBJ1-5, with 12 bases identical to TRBD1. CDR1 and CDR2 from the germline V gene are KGHSH and LQKENI. The CDR3 loop spans 15 amino acids. J lost 11 bases, V lost 4 bases, and 9 bases had no gene match. CDR3: CASSLAGTGGLAQHF. The CDR3 nucleotides are TGTGCCAGCTCACTCGCCGGGACAGGGGGCTTGGCCCAGCATTTT.

This chain joins TRBV9 and TRBJ1-3; 9 bases agree with TRBD1. This CDR3 comprises 17 residues. The J segment lost 7 bases and the V segment lost 4 bases, leaving 15 bases of the junction unmatched. Germline CDR1 SGDLS, CDR2 YYNGEE. The DNA for the CDR3 is TGTGCCAGCAGCATAACACCCGGGACAGGGTCCAGTAACACCATATATTTT. It codes for CASSITPGTGSSNTIYF.

The gene calls are TRBV6-2 or TRBV6-3 and TRBJ2-3, with D possibly being TRBD1 (6 bases). The CDR3 sequence is 15 residues long. Germline loops: CDR1 MNHEY, CDR2 SVGEGT. With 5 bases removed from V and 1 base from J, the gap between germline ends came to 13 bases. CDR3 region: CASSGFEGGTDTQYF. The CDR3 DNA reads TGTGCCAGCAGTGGCTTTGAGGGGGGCACAGATACGCAGTATTTT.

The rearrangement joins TRBV9 to TRBJ2-3; 10 bases fit TRBD2. This CDR3 has 15 amino acids. Trimming removed 4 bases from V and 5 bases from J; junction bases left unmatched: 7. In germline, CDR1 is SGDLS, CDR2 YYNGEE. The CDR3 nucleotides are TGTGCCAGCAGCACTAGCGGGGCCTTCGTAGATACGCAGTATTTT. Translating gives CASSTSGAFVDTQYF.

The chain has TRBV3-1 (or the pseudogene TRBV3-2) and TRBJ2-1; 10 bases align to TRBD2. The trim removed 3 bases at V and 0 bases at J, leaving 8 bases unmatched. This CDR3 has 18 amino acids. Germline CDR1 is LGHDT and CDR2 is YNNKEL (reference sequence). The CDR3 sequence is CASSHSLAGASSYNEQFF. CDR3 DNA sequence: TGTGCCAGCAGCCACTCTCTAGCGGGGGCCAGCTCCTACAATGAGCAGTTCTTC.

The chain is built from TRBV9 and TRBJ2-1; 9 bases align to TRBD1. J gave up 10 bases and V 0 bases, and 11 bases lay outside the gene matches. CDR3 length: 16 amino acids. Germline values: CDR1 SGDLS, CDR2 YYNGEE. CDR3 sequence reads: CASSVAPQGARDEQFF. Written as DNA, the CDR3 is TGTGCCAGCAGCGTAGCTCCACAGGGGGCGCGTGACGAGCAGTTCTTC.

The table lists this clone with a count of one. The same CDR3 is also encoded by other DNA sequences in this sample. V and J are TRBV20-1 and TRBJ2-3, with 7 bases aligning to TRBD2. The CDR3 totals 13 residues. Germline V gene lookup returns CDR1 DFQATT and CDR2 SNEGSKA (reference sequence). V trimming: 3 bases; J trimming: 1 base; junction bases outside the gene matches: 1. In DNA, the CDR3 is TGCAGTGCTAGTCTAGCGGGCACAGATACGCAGTATTTT. It encodes CSASLAGTDTQYF.